What follows are 23 T cell receptor beta chains derived from one specimen sequenced in a study of shared clonotypes between healthy human individuals. Generated by immunoSEQ multiplex PCR, the TCRdb table keeps only in-frame clones and is missing some. The sample shows a few hundred thousand clones, under 80% of them seen only once. The sample comprised memory CD4+ T cells sorted from blood. As to subset: CD45RA-negative fraction. These receptors were obtained from a man aged 25-45 years in good health.

This clone was observed many times. The chain joins TRBV11-3 to TRBJ2-7, with TRBD2 as a possible D gene (6 bases). CDR1 and CDR2 from the germline V gene are SGHNT and YENEEA. The CDR3 totals 11 residues. The DNA for the CDR3 is TGTGACCCCAAGGGGACTTACGAGCAGTACTTC. Its translation: CDPKGTYEQYF.

The chain uses TRBV25-1 and TRBJ1-3; possible D gene TRBD1, 5 bases. The CDR3 runs 15 residues. CDR1 MGHDK and CDR2 SYGVNS come from the germline V gene. V lost 3 bases, J lost 5 bases, and 14 bases lay in between. In DNA, the CDR3 is TGTGCCAGCAGTGATCCACGGGGCTCCCGAAACACCATATATTTT. Its protein is CASSDPRGSRNTIYF.

This CDR3 is CASSPTDRPGQYF. The DNA for the CDR3 is TGTGCCAGTAGTCCCACCGACAGGCCCGGCCAGTATTTT. The rearrangement uses TRBV19 and TRBJ2-3; tentative D call: TRBD1 (6 bases). Germline-derived CDR1 and CDR2 are LNHDA and SQIVND (reference sequence). The CDR3 consists of 13 residues. V lost 5 bases and J 12 bases, leaving 18 bases between the germline ends.

The chain links TRBV5-1 to TRBJ2-1, with TRBD2 matching 8 bases. Trimming at V came to 4 bases and at J to 0 bases, leaving 3 bases not matched to a gene. The CDR3 spans 15 residues. Per germline, CDR1 SGHRS and CDR2 YFSETQ. Written as DNA, the CDR3 is TGCGCCAGCAGCGGGGGGACTAGCTCCTACAATGAGCAGTTCTTC. It yields the protein CASSGGTSSYNEQFF.

The V and J genes are TRBV11-2 and TRBJ2-1; D possibly matches TRBD1 or TRBD2 (5 bases each). CDR1 is SGHAT, CDR2 FQNNGV, per germline. The CDR3 loop spans 14 amino acids. Deletions cut 1 base from V and 5 bases from J, with 9 bases between. The CDR3 is CASSLGGTDNEQFF. DNA for the CDR3: TGTGCCAGCAGCTTAGGTGGGACGGACAATGAGCAGTTCTTC.

The chain has TRBV7-3 and TRBJ2-1, with a possible D match to TRBD2 (6 bases). V lost 2 bases and J 4 bases, leaving 21 bases between the germline ends. CDR1 and CDR2 (germline): SGHTA, FQGTGA. The CDR3 has 18 residues. This CDR3 reads CASSLGPRRALKYNEQFF. The CDR3 coding sequence is TGTGCCAGCAGCTTAGGGCCGCGGAGGGCCCTCAAATACAATGAGCAGTTCTTC.

This chain uses TRBV10-1 with TRBJ2-5, with TRBD1 identical over 11 bases. This CDR3 spans 16 amino acids. Germline CDR1 WNHNN, CDR2 SYGVQD (reference sequence). J lost 3 bases, V lost 3 bases, and 6 bases had no gene match. The CDR3 DNA sequence: TGCGCCAGCAGTGAATTGGGACAGGGGGGGAAAGAGACCCAGTACTTC. As protein: CASSELGQGGKETQYF.

The rearrangement uses TRBV5-5 and TRBJ2-7; D perhaps matches TRBD1 (6 bases). The CDR3 has 14 residues. Germline V gene lookup returns CDR1 SGHKS and CDR2 YYEKEE (reference sequence). The CDR3 nucleotides are TGTGAATCCAGGGGTGTAGGTTGGGGTCGCGAGCAGTACTTC. This translates into CESRGVGWGREQYF.

This clone was counted a few times. The chain uses TRBV6-1 and TRBJ2-2; D gene unclear. The ends were cut back, 2 bases at V and 5 bases at J, with 18 bases in the middle. The V gene's germline CDR1 is MNHNS and CDR2 SASEGT. This CDR3 contains 17 residues. The CDR3 spells CASSEPAGAGWTGELFF. The CDR3 coding sequence is TGTGCCAGCAGTGAACCGGCCGGAGCAGGATGGACCGGGGAGCTGTTTTTT.

This clone came up a few times. The V and J genes are TRBV28 and TRBJ2-7; 9 bases match TRBD2. Germline CDR1 MDHEN, CDR2 SYDVKM. The length of the CDR3 is 14 residues. The V gene end was trimmed by 6 bases and the J gene end by 3 bases; junction bases not matched to a gene: 6. CDR3 coding DNA: TGTGCCAGCAGGGGGGGACTAGCCAACTACGAGCAGTACTTC. It encodes CASRGGLANYEQYF.

The chain joins TRBV7-9 to TRBJ2-7; D unclear. Trimming removed 5 bases from V and 7 bases from J, with 15 bases in between. This CDR3 is built from 13 residues. Germline CDR1 reads SEHNR; CDR2 reads FQNEAQ (reference sequence). Here the CDR3 reads CASSPNSEREQYF. The CDR3 DNA sequence: TGTGCCAGCAGCCCCAACAGTGAACGGGAGCAGTACTTC.

The rearrangement uses TRBV18 and TRBJ2-5, with D unresolved. The CDR3 contains 13 residues. Germline V CDR1 and CDR2: KGHSH, LQKENI. V gave up 3 bases and J gave up 3 bases, with 8 bases separating them. Written as DNA, the CDR3 is TGTGCCAGCTCACCCACCCAGGAAGAGACCCAGTACTTC. Translation: CASSPTQEETQYF.

V gene TRBV28 combines with J gene TRBJ2-1; the D gene is possibly TRBD1 (5 bases). V shed 6 bases and J shed 6 bases, with 18 bases lying between them. The CDR3 totals 15 residues. Germline V CDR1 and CDR2: MDHEN, SYDVKM. CDR3 loop: CASRMTDIDINEQFF. The CDR3 coding sequence is TGTGCCAGCAGGATGACGGACATAGATATCAATGAGCAGTTCTTC.

This clone occurred a few times. J is TRBJ1-4 and V is TRBV5-1; weak D call: TRBD1 (5 bases). Germline V gene sequence: CDR1 SGHRS, CDR2 YFSETQ. Trimming removed 0 bases at V and 6 bases at J, with 12 bases between. The CDR3 has 15 amino acids. The CDR3 spells CASSLVGALYEKLFF. CDR3 nucleotide sequence: TGCGCCAGCAGCTTGGTCGGGGCCCTGTATGAAAAACTGTTTTTT.

The CDR3 protein is CASSLVETQYF. The CDR3 coding sequence is TGCGCCAGCAGCTTAGTGGAGACCCAGTACTTC. The chain is built from TRBV10-2 and TRBJ2-5; D is unclear. The CDR3 extends over 11 amino acids. Between the trimmed V and J ends, which lost 6 bases and 5 bases, there was a span of 7 bases. Germline V CDR1 and CDR2: WSHSY, SAAADI.

This chain joins TRBV5-5 and TRBJ2-5, with 7 bases identical to TRBD2. Trimming cost V 2 bases and J 5 bases; bases outside gene matches: 6. Germline CDR1 and CDR2: SGHKS and YYEKEE (reference sequence). The length of the CDR3 is 14 residues. This CDR3 is CASSFPGGRETQYF. Written as DNA, the CDR3 is TGTGCCAGCAGCTTCCCGGGAGGCCGGGAGACCCAGTACTTC. The full variable domain, its missing parts supplied by reference TRBV5-5 and TRBJ2-5, is DAGVTQSPTHLIKTRGQQVTLRCSPISGHKSVSWYQQVLGQGPQFIFQYYEKEERGRGNFPDRFSARQFPNYSSELNVNALLLGDSALYLCASSFPGGRETQYFGPGTRLLVL.

The chain recombines TRBV6-5 with TRBJ2-7, with D possibly matching TRBD2 (6 bases). V lost 6 bases, J lost 1 base, and 10 bases lay in between. Germline CDR1 is MNHEY and CDR2 is SVGAGI. The CDR3 consists of 13 residues. CDR3 residues: CASRSAGSYEQYF. The CDR3 DNA is TGTGCCAGCAGATCGGCGGGATCCTACGAGCAGTACTTC.

The CDR3 DNA sequence: TGTGCCAGCAGTTTATGGGGCCGGGACTGGGATGAAAAACTGTTTTTT. It encodes CASSLWGRDWDEKLFF. The chain employs TRBV28 and TRBJ1-4; the D gene is possibly TRBD1 (5 bases). Germline lookup yields CDR1 MDHEN and CDR2 SYDVKM. Trimming pared 0 bases from V and 6 bases from J, leaving 14 bases between. This CDR3 is built from 16 residues.

V and J are TRBV10-3 and TRBJ2-7; 9 bases align to TRBD2. The J segment lost 0 bases and the V segment lost 4 bases, leaving 1 base of the junction unmatched. The CDR3 sequence is 14 residues long. CDR1 ENHRY and CDR2 SYGVKD come from the germline V gene. CDR3 nucleotide sequence: TGTGCCATCAGTGCGACTAGCGGCTCCTACGAGCAGTACTTC. Translation: CAISATSGSYEQYF.

This clone was recorded a few times. The J gene is TRBJ2-7, the V gene TRBV9; D remains ambiguous. The V gene's germline CDR1 is SGDLS and CDR2 YYNGEE. V shed 0 bases and J shed 1 base, with 11 bases lying between them. The CDR3 consists of 15 residues. The CDR3 nucleotides are TGTGCCAGCAGCGTAGGTAGTATCCAGTCCTACGAGCAGTACTTC. It specifies CASSVGSIQSYEQYF. The whole variable domain, remainder taken from reference TRBV9 and TRBJ2-7, is DSGVTQTPKHLITATGQRVTLRCSPRSGDLSVYWYQQSLDQGLQFLIQYYNGEERAKGNILERFSAQQFPDLHSELNLSSLELGDSALYFCASSVGSIQSYEQYFGPGTRLTVT.

The chain carries TRBV4-3 and TRBJ1-3; D not certain. The germline CDR1 and CDR2 sequences are LGHNA and YSLEER. The V gene lost 0 bases and the J gene lost 0 bases, with 6 bases spanning the gap. This CDR3 spans 15 amino acids. CDR3: CASSQDSGSGNTIYF. The CDR3 nucleotides are TGCGCCAGCAGCCAAGATTCGGGCTCTGGAAACACCATATATTTT.

This clone was counted a single time. The chain recombines TRBV15 with TRBJ2-1; no reliable D call. CDR1 and CDR2 from the germline V gene are LNHNV and YYDKDF (reference sequence). The CDR3 extends over 16 amino acids. V lost 1 base to trimming and J lost 6 bases, with 16 bases between them. This chain's CDR3 is CATSRVTGRVGNEQFF. CDR3 nucleotide sequence: TGTGCCACCAGCAGAGTCACGGGTCGTGTGGGCAATGAGCAGTTCTTC. The complete variable domain, with remaining parts taken from reference TRBV15 and TRBJ2-1, reads DAMVIQNPRYQVTQFGKPVTLSCSQTLNHNVMYWYQQKSSQAPKLLFHYYDKDFNNEADTPDNFQSRRPNTSFCFLDIRSPGLGDTAMYLCATSRVTGRVGNEQFFGPGTRLTVL.

This chain joins TRBV5-4 and TRBJ1-2, with D maybe TRBD1 (5 bases). Germline CDR1 and CDR2: SGHNT and YYREEE (reference sequence). CDR3 length: 13 residues. Trimming removed 6 bases from V and 1 base from J, with 10 bases in between. CDR3 residues: CASTRDGNYGYTF. CDR3 nucleotides: TGTGCCAGCACCCGGGACGGTAACTATGGCTACACCTTC.